What follows are 30 T cell receptor beta chains derived from one specimen sequenced in a study of vaccination effects on CD4 cells after COVID-19. Viral peptide pools were used in the ViraFEST assay to expand antigen-specific CD4+ T cells, and sequencing came afterward. Having been cultured for around ten days, the cells underwent CD4+ T cell isolation. The vaccine recipients had no prior SARS-CoV-2 infection, with negative nucleocapsid antibodies. Repertoires were generated with immunoSEQ multiplex PCR, while TCRdb's copy carries only in-frame clones and drops some. Of about 21,000 clones in the sample, about 69% were seen once. For these receptors, no antigen is known. The sequencing used CD4+ T cells from PBMCs cultured with HCoV-NL63 spike peptides, collected before COVID-19 vaccination. These receptors were obtained from a human donor who received a COVID-19 vaccine.

This chain joins TRBV14 and TRBJ1-3; the D is unclear. Trimming stripped 4 bases from V and 1 base from J, with 5 bases between. CDR1 is SGHDN and CDR2 is FVKESK in the germline V gene. The CDR3 runs to 13 residues. Here the CDR3 DNA reads TGTGCCAGCAGCCTTAATTCTGGAAACACCATATATTTT. Protein product: CASSLNSGNTIYF.

The V gene is TRBV7-2, the J gene TRBJ1-5; D gene ambiguous. The CDR3 consists of 16 residues. The V gene's germline CDR1 is SGHTA and CDR2 FQGNSA. V dropped 0 bases and J dropped 3 bases, with 12 bases sitting between them. DNA of the CDR3: TGTGCCAGCAGCTTAGCGCGAGGAGGAGACAATCAGCCCCAGCATTTT. Translation gives CASSLARGGDNQPQHF.

The sample holds a few counts of this clone. The J gene is TRBJ2-3, the V gene TRBV29-1, with TRBD2 identical over 8 bases. J lost 1 base, V lost 5 bases, and 8 bases had no gene match. The CDR3 runs to 15 residues. The V gene's germline CDR1 is SQVTM and CDR2 ANQGSEA. The CDR3 loop is CSVQTVAGRTDTQYF. DNA of the CDR3: TGCAGCGTTCAAACCGTAGCGGGACGCACAGATACGCAGTATTTT.

The chain recombines TRBV7-8 with TRBJ2-3; a possible D gene is TRBD2 (6 bases). With 6 bases removed from V and 1 base from J, the gap between germline ends came to 8 bases. Germline-derived CDR1 and CDR2 are SGHVS and FQNEAQ. The CDR3 totals 13 residues. The CDR3 DNA is TGTGCCAGCAGGCCGGGGGGCACAGATACGCAGTATTTT. As protein: CASRPGGTDTQYF.

CDR3 in DNA: TGCGCCAGCGGGACAGGGGTCGTCACCGGGGAGCTGTTTTTT. It translates to CASGTGVVTGELFF. This chain uses TRBV10-2 with TRBJ2-2, with 10 bases matching TRBD1. The CDR3 sequence is 14 residues long. Germline V gene sequence: CDR1 WSHSY, CDR2 SAAADI. With 8 bases clipped from V and 4 bases from J, the junction kept 4 bases outside the gene matches.

The chain joins TRBV12-3 or TRBV12-4 to TRBJ1-4; no clear D. This CDR3 comprises 11 residues. V lost 3 bases and J lost 8, with 4 bases in between. CDR3 coding DNA: TGTGCCAGCAGTTTTCGGGAAAAACTGTTTTTT. Translated, it gives CASSFREKLFF.

The gene calls are TRBV7-3 and TRBJ1-1; D may be TRBD1 (6 bases). CDR3 size: 13 residues. CDR1 and CDR2 (germline): SGHTA, FQGTGA. Between the trimmed V and J ends, which lost 5 bases and 9 bases, there was a span of 16 bases. CDR3 bases: TGTGCCAGCAGCCCCAGAGACGGGGGGCAAGCTTTCTTT. It is translated as CASSPRDGGQAFF.

The chain carries TRBV27 and TRBJ2-3; D might be TRBD2 (5 bases). The V end lost 4 bases, the J end lost 4 bases, and 18 bases lay between the germline ends. The CDR3 contains 16 residues. Germline loops: CDR1 MNHEY, CDR2 SMNVEV (reference sequence). CDR3 sequence: CASSSNPLPGSDTQYF. The CDR3 DNA is TGTGCCAGCAGTTCAAACCCCCTGCCGGGATCAGATACGCAGTATTTT.

This chain joins TRBV4-3 and TRBJ2-1; tentative D call: TRBD1 (6 bases). Germline V gives CDR1 LGHNA, CDR2 YSLEER. Deletions cut 1 base from V and 5 bases from J, with 15 bases between. This CDR3 is 16 amino acids long. The CDR3 DNA sequence: TGCGCCAGCAGCCAAGGGACCACAGGGCCCAACAATGAGCAGTTCTTC. Amino acids: CASSQGTTGPNNEQFF.

The chain recombines TRBV6-6 with TRBJ1-1; 7 bases line up with TRBD1. Trimming removed 6 bases from V and 1 base from J; junction bases left unmatched: 8. Germline CDR1 and CDR2: MNHNY and SVGAGI (reference sequence). This CDR3 contains 15 residues. Here the CDR3 DNA reads TGTGCCAGCAGATCCGGGGACAGCAAGAACACTGAAGCTTTCTTT. Residues: CASRSGDSKNTEAFF.

The chain couples TRBV3-1 (or the pseudogene TRBV3-2) to TRBJ2-7; D uncertain. The V end lost 1 base, the J end lost 5 bases, and 9 bases lay between the germline ends. The CDR3 extends over 13 amino acids. The germline gives CDR1 LGHDT, CDR2 YNNKEL (reference sequence). CDR3 DNA: TGTGCCAGCAGCCAAGTGGCTAGTAACGAGCAGTACTTC. Residues: CASSQVASNEQYF.

A remark on this clone: An end of the junction differs from the germline gene, which may be a read error. The chain has TRBV4-1 and TRBJ1-4; D ambiguous. The CDR3 contains 12 residues. Germline CDR1 reads MGHRA; CDR2 reads YSYEKL. The CDR3 sequence: CASYNMNGKLFF. In DNA form, the CDR3 reads TGCGCCAGCTATAACATGAATGGAAAACTGTTTTTT.

This chain links TRBV10-3 with TRBJ2-1; D may be TRBD2 (6 bases). The germline V gene has CDR1 ENHRY and CDR2 SYGVKD. V was pared by 7 bases and J by 5 bases, with 12 bases between. The CDR3 runs to 13 residues. The CDR3 loop reads CAINPGRDNEQFF. The CDR3 region has the DNA TGTGCCATCAACCCCGGGAGAGACAATGAGCAGTTCTTC.

The V and J genes are TRBV28 and TRBJ1-2, with a weak D call TRBD1 (5 bases). Germline CDR1 and CDR2: MDHEN and SYDVKM. Trimming took off 6 bases at V and 0 bases at J, with 8 bases between the two ends. The CDR3 loop spans 13 amino acids. CDR3 region: CASRGTANYGYTF. The DNA for the CDR3 is TGTGCCAGCAGAGGGACGGCTAACTATGGCTACACCTTC.

The chain recombines TRBV5-5 with TRBJ2-3; 14 bases match TRBD2. J lost 0 bases, V lost 4 bases, and 7 bases had no gene match. CDR1 is SGHKS and CDR2 is YYEKEE in the germline V gene (reference sequence). The CDR3 spans 18 residues. The CDR3 spells CASSPGLAGGPSTDTQYF. DNA for the CDR3: TGTGCCAGCAGCCCCGGACTAGCGGGGGGCCCGAGCACAGATACGCAGTATTTT. Supplemented by reference TRBV5-5 and TRBJ2-3, the full variable domain reads DAGVTQSPTHLIKTRGQQVTLRCSPISGHKSVSWYQQVLGQGPQFIFQYYEKEERGRGNFPDRFSARQFPNYSSELNVNALLLGDSALYLCASSPGLAGGPSTDTQYFGPGTRLTVL.

The V and J genes are TRBV3-1 (or the pseudogene TRBV3-2) and TRBJ1-1; D remains ambiguous. CDR3 size: 16 residues. V was shortened by 1 base and J by 1 base, with 13 bases between the two germline ends. Germline-derived CDR1 and CDR2 are LGHDT and YNNKEL (reference sequence). The CDR3 is CASSQARVRTNTEAFF. For the CDR3, the DNA is TGTGCCAGCAGCCAAGCAAGGGTCCGGACGAACACTGAAGCTTTCTTT.

The chain joins TRBV11-2 to TRBJ1-1; D remains unclear. The V gene's germline CDR1 is SGHAT and CDR2 FQNNGV. This CDR3 has 14 amino acids. Trimming shortened V by 6 bases and J by 5 bases, and 16 bases separated the two germline ends. The CDR3 loop reads CASRSETAETEAFF. The CDR3 DNA reads as TGTGCCAGCAGATCGGAAACGGCGGAGACTGAAGCTTTCTTT.

The chain couples TRBV15 to TRBJ2-3, with 14 bases lining up with TRBD2. The CDR3 length is 16 residues. Germline V gene lookup returns CDR1 LNHNV and CDR2 YYDKDF (reference sequence). V shed 5 bases and J 4 bases; nucleotides not matched to a gene: 5. The CDR3 spells CATSPGLAGAADTQYF. The CDR3 DNA reads TGTGCCACCAGCCCGGGACTAGCGGGAGCAGCAGATACGCAGTATTTT. The whole variable domain, remainder taken from reference TRBV15 and TRBJ2-3, is DAMVIQNPRYQVTQFGKPVTLSCSQTLNHNVMYWYQQKSSQAPKLLFHYYDKDFNNEADTPDNFQSRRPNTSFCFLDIRSPGLGDTAMYLCATSPGLAGAADTQYFGPGTRLTVL.

The chain combines TRBV4-2 with TRBJ2-7; maybe TRBD1 (5 bases). This CDR3 is built from 13 residues. Trimming pared 2 bases from V and 4 bases from J, leaving 9 bases between. In germline, CDR1 is LGHNA, CDR2 YNFKEQ. The CDR3 DNA reads as TGTGCCAGCAGCCAAACTACAGGTTACGAGCAGTACTTC. Translated, it gives CASSQTTGYEQYF.

This chain uses TRBV12-5 with TRBJ2-1, with 12 bases lining up with TRBD2. V shed 2 bases and J 10 bases; nucleotides not matched to a gene: 3. The germline V gene encodes CDR1 LGHNT and CDR2 FRNRAP. The CDR3 is made up of 14 amino acids. CDR3 nucleotide sequence: TGTGCTAGTGGTTTGCGACTAGCGGGAGAGGAGCAGTTCTTC. This codes for CASGLRLAGEEQFF.

This clone was found once. This chain links TRBV2 with TRBJ2-1; D ambiguous. CDR3 length: 13 amino acids. V lost 7 bases and J 4 bases, leaving 11 bases between the germline ends. In germline, CDR1 is SNHLY, CDR2 FYNNEI. In DNA form, the CDR3 reads TGTGCCAGCACGATCAGCGATTACAATGAGCAGTTCTTC. Its protein is CASTISDYNEQFF.

The chain carries TRBV18 and TRBJ1-1; 8 bases fit TRBD1. The CDR3 length is 14 residues. Germline CDR1 and CDR2: KGHSH and LQKENI. J was trimmed by 5 bases and V by 0 bases; bases with no gene match: 2. The CDR3 here is CASSPPHRGTEAFF. CDR3 DNA sequence: TGTGCCAGCTCACCACCGCACAGGGGGACTGAAGCTTTCTTT.

This clone was observed a few times. The V gene is TRBV14, the J gene TRBJ1-6, with D unclear. The CDR3 is 14 residues long. The germline gives CDR1 SGHDN, CDR2 FVKESK. Trimming removed 3 bases from V and 0 bases from J, with 3 bases in between. CDR3 nucleotide sequence: TGTGCCAGCAGCCAGGGCTCCTATAATTCACCCCTCCACTTT. This gives the protein CASSQGSYNSPLHF.

The V gene is TRBV7-2, the J gene TRBJ2-5; no reliable D call. Per germline, CDR1 SGHTA and CDR2 FQGNSA. The CDR3 is made up of 13 amino acids. The V and J ends lost 4 bases and 5 bases respectively, with 11 bases between them. Here the CDR3 DNA reads TGTGCCAGCAGCTCCTCGGACGGGGAGACCCAGTACTTC. This translates into CASSSSDGETQYF.

The rearrangement links TRBV12-5 to TRBJ1-3; TRBD1 might be the D (5 bases). Germline values: CDR1 LGHNT, CDR2 FRNRAP. V was trimmed by 3 bases and J by 1 base, leaving 7 bases between them. The CDR3 is 14 residues long. CDR3 residues: CASGLGASGNTIYF. Written as DNA, the CDR3 is TGTGCTAGTGGTTTAGGGGCATCTGGAAACACCATATATTTT.

The chain is built from TRBV27 and TRBJ1-1; D is possibly TRBD1 (5 bases). CDR3 size: 16 residues. V lost 8 bases and J 1 base, leaving 20 bases between the germline ends. Per the germline V gene, CDR1 is MNHEY and CDR2 is SMNVEV (reference sequence). CDR3 loop: CASHLRPTGANTEAFF. The CDR3 DNA reads as TGTGCCAGCCACCTTCGACCTACAGGAGCGAACACTGAAGCTTTCTTT.

A few counts support this clone. The chain has TRBV5-8 and TRBJ2-2; 9 bases fit TRBD2. This CDR3 contains 17 residues. The germline gives CDR1 SGHTS, CDR2 YDEGEE. The J segment lost 6 bases and the V segment lost 4 bases, leaving 13 bases of the junction unmatched. In nucleotides, the CDR3 is TGTGCCAGCAGCGCAGGGCCTACAGCGGGAGGTTCCGGGGAGCTGTTTTTT. It specifies CASSAGPTAGGSGELFF.

This chain connects TRBV12-3 or TRBV12-4 to TRBJ2-6; D unresolved. Trimming removed 8 bases at V and 0 bases at J, with 2 bases between. This CDR3 is built from 12 residues. CDR3 sequence reads: CASASGANVLTF. The CDR3 DNA reads TGTGCCAGCGCCTCTGGGGCCAACGTCCTGACTTTC.

The chain employs TRBV4-2 and TRBJ2-6; 9 bases match TRBD1. Germline assignment: CDR1 LGHNA and CDR2 YNFKEQ. The V segment lost 2 bases and the J segment 2 bases; nucleotides outside the gene matches: 1. The CDR3 totals 16 residues. The CDR3 DNA sequence: TGTGCCAGCAGCCAAACAGGGGGCGCTGGGGCCAACGTCCTGACTTTC. It specifies CASSQTGGAGANVLTF.

The rearrangement joins TRBV2 to TRBJ1-2, with unresolved D. Trimming pared 2 bases from V and 2 bases from J, leaving 6 bases between. Germline assignment: CDR1 SNHLY and CDR2 FYNNEI. CDR3 length equals 13 residues. In DNA, the CDR3 is TGTGCCAGCAGTGAATTAGGCAACTATGGCTACACCTTC. It specifies CASSELGNYGYTF. Combining the CDR3 with reference TRBV2 and TRBJ1-2 gives the whole variable domain EPEVTQTPSHQVTQMGQEVILRCVPISNHLYFYWYRQILGQKVEFLVSFYNNEISEKSEIFDDQFSVERPDGSNFTLKIRSTKLEDSAMYFCASSELGNYGYTFGSGTRLTVV.